The sequence of this T cell receptor beta chain was determined in a study of STAT5B mutations in CD4+ large granular lymphocyte leukemia. Healthy controls were blood donor buffy coats. Data came from immunoSEQ multiplex PCR; TCRdb stores just in-frame clones and leaves some out. This sample carries 30,000 to 40,000 clones, 70% to 90% of them seen once, and the ten largest clones take 3.4%. Regarding this clone: Its antigen is unidentified.

Trimming removed 4 bases from V and 7 bases from J, with 14 bases in between. This CDR3 contains 13 residues. Germline lookup yields CDR1 SQVTM and CDR2 ANQGSEA. Overall study findings and caveats: No patients shared main leukemic clonotypes, though 20% to 25% appeared at low frequency elsewhere. Top patient clones used TRBV06 genes more often: 8/27 versus 2/35 in controls.

Specimen: CD4+ T cells from blood buffy coats. This TCR was recovered from a human donor in good health. This chain connects TRBV29-1 to TRBJ2-1; possibly TRBD2 for D (6 bases). CDR3 nucleotide sequence: TGCAGCGTTGTTGGGGCCGCGGGGAATGAGCAGTTCTTC. This translates into CSVVGAAGNEQFF.